One T cell receptor (beta chain) is described in this entry. Its antigen is as yet unknown. V lost 4 bases and J 0 bases, leaving 13 bases between the germline ends. The germline V gene encodes CDR1 PRHDT and CDR2 FYEKMQ (reference sequence). The CDR3 has 15 amino acids. Unique molecular identifiers tagged individual cDNA molecules. Via MiXCR, TCRdb re-called the 5' RACE reads, giving one row per CDR3 protein. The table has over 85,000 distinct CDR3 sequences, 10% to 15% seen once; the top ten hold 3% to 4.5%. This specimen comes from a study of early T cells in non-severe SARS-CoV-2 infection. Study as a whole: Bulk RNA isolated from unsorted whole blood underwent sequencing; chains were not paired. Study-wide results and caveats: CD4 and private specificities were missed by VDJdb matching, which favored anti-spike CD8 responses.

The sample here was whole blood, taken at baseline. The V call is TRBV13, the J call TRBJ2-7, with D unresolved. The sequence derives from an adult who was a healthcare worker with PCR-confirmed SARS-CoV-2 infection or an uninfected control (not recorded which). Here the CDR3 reads CASSYPTDSSYEQYF. DNA of the CDR3: TGTGCCAGCAGCTATCCGACTGATAGCTCCTACGAGCAGTACTTC.